This T cell receptor beta chain was recovered during a study of OX40 agonist ivuxolimab in advanced cancers. Study-level background: Each patient was given ivuxolimab into a vein every 2 weeks, at 0.01 to 10 mg/kg.

CDR3 length: 14 amino acids. Losses at the gene ends were 3 bases for V and 7 bases for J; bases not matched to a gene: 6. Germline V gives CDR1 SGHAT, CDR2 FQNNGV. Profiling relied on immunoSEQ multiplex PCR, and the TCRdb table lists in-frame clones only, not all of them. The table records fewer than 85,000 clones, 85% to 90% of them present only once. The sequencing here drew on CD4+ or CD8+ T cells sorted from blood, taken in a trial of the OX40 agonist ivuxolimab. This receptor was taken from an adult with an advanced solid tumor such as melanoma, head and neck, liver or kidney cancer. The chain combines TRBV11-2 with TRBJ2-1; 7 bases map to TRBD2. The CDR3 region has the DNA TGTGCCAGCAGCTTGGGGACTAAAGGGAATGAGCAGTTCTTC. Protein sequence: CASSLGTKGNEQFF.